The T cell receptor beta chain under discussion was sequenced for a study of patients and donors after allogeneic stem cell transplantation. TCRdb fed the RT-PCR reads into MiXCR, producing one record per CDR3 protein. The table has more than 55,000 distinct CDR3 sequences, 13% seen once. Deletions cut 1 base from V and 0 bases from J, with 13 bases between. The CDR3 is made up of 17 amino acids. Germline V gives CDR1 SGHRS, CDR2 YFSETQ. This clonotype was detected a few times. The chain employs TRBV5-1 and TRBJ2-2, with D maybe TRBD1 (6 bases). Sequenced material: blood, either unsorted or a sorted T cell fraction (not recorded which). This clonotype was sampled from a human donor who was either an allogeneic HSCT recipient or a stem cell or donor lymphocyte infusion donor (not recorded which). It is not recorded whose cells these are; they may come from a transplant donor. Here the CDR3 reads CASSLTTGHSNTGELFF. In DNA, the CDR3 is TGCGCCAGCAGCTTGACGACGGGACATTCGAACACCGGGGAGCTGTTTTTT.